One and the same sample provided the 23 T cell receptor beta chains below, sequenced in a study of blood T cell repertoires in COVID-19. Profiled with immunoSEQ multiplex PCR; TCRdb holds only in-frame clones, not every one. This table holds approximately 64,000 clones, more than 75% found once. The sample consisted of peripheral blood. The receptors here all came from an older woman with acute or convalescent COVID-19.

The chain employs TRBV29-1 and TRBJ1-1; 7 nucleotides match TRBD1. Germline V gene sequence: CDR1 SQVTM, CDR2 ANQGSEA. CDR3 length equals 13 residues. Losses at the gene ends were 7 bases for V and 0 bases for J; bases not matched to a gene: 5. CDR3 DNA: TGCAGCGCGGGACAGAGTATGAACACTGAAGCTTTCTTT. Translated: CSAGQSMNTEAFF. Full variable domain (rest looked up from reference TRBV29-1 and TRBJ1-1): SAVISQKPSRDICQRGTSLTIQCQVDSQVTMMFWYRQQPGQSLTLIATANQGSEATYESGFVIDKFPISRPNLTFSTLTVSNMSPEDSSIYLCSAGQSMNTEAFFGQGTRLTVV.

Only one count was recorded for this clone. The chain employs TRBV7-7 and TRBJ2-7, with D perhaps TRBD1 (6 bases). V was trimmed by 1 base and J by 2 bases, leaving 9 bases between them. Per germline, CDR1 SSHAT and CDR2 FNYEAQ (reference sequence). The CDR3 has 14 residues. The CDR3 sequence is CASSLGGGPYEQYF. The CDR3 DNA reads TGTGCCAGCAGCTTAGGTGGGGGCCCCTACGAGCAGTACTTC.

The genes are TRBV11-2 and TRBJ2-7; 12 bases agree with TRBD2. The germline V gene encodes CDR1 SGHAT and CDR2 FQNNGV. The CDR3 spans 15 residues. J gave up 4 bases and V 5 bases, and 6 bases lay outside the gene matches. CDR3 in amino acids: CASSLLAGGPYEQYF. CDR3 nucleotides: TGTGCCAGCAGCCTCCTAGCGGGAGGGCCGTACGAGCAGTACTTC.

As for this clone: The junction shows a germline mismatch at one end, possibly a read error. The CDR3 protein is CARSRDRGDRGSHEQYF. CDR3 sequence (DNA): TGCGCCCGCAGCCGGGACAGGGGGGACCGGGGGAGCCACGAGCAGTACTTC. V is TRBV4-1 and J is TRBJ2-7, with TRBD1 matching 11 bases. The germline V gene has CDR1 MGHRA and CDR2 YSYEKL. This CDR3 has 17 amino acids.

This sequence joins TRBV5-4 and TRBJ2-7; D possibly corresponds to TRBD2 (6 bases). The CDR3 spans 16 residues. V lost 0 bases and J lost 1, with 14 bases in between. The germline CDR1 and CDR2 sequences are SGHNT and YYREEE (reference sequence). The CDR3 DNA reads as TGTGCCAGCAGCTTGGGGTGGGCGGGGAATTCCTACGAGCAGTACTTC. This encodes CASSLGWAGNSYEQYF.

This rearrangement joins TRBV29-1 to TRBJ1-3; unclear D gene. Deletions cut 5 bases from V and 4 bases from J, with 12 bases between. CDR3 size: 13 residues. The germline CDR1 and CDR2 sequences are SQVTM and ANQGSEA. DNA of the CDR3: TGCAGCGTTAAAGGGTCGGTGGGAAACACCATATATTTT. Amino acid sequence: CSVKGSVGNTIYF.

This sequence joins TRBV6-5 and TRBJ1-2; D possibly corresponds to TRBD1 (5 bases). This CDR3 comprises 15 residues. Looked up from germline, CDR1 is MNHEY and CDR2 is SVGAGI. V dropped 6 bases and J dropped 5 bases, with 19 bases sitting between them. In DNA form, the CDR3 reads TGTGCCAGCAGCGGCGGGGCCCCCATAGGATATGGCTACACCTTC. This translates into CASSGGAPIGYGYTF.

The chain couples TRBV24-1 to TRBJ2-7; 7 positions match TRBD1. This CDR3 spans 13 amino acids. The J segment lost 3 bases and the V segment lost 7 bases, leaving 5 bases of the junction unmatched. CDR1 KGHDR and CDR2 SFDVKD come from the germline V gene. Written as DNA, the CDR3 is TGTGCCACCAGGGGACAGATTATCTACGAGCAGTACTTC. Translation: CATRGQIIYEQYF.

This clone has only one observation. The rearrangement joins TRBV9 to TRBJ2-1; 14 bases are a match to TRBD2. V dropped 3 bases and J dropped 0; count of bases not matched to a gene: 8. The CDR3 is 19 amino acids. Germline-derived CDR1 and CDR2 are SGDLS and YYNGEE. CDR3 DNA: TGTGCCAGCAGCGACCGGACTAGCGGGGGGTCGAGCTCCTACAATGAGCAGTTCTTC. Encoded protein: CASSDRTSGGSSSYNEQFF.

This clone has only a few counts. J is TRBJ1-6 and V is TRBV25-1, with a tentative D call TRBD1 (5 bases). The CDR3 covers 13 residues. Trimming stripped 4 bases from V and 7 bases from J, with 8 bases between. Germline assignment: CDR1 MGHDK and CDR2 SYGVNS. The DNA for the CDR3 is TGTGCCAGCAGTGCCCCAGGGAATTCACCCCTCCACTTT. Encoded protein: CASSAPGNSPLHF.

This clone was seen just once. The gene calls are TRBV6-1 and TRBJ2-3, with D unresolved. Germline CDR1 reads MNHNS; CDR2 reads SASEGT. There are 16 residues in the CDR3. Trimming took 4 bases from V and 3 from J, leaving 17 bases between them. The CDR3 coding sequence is TGTGCCAGCAGTGCCCTTATAGAGGTTTCGACAGATACGCAGTATTTT. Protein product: CASSALIEVSTDTQYF.

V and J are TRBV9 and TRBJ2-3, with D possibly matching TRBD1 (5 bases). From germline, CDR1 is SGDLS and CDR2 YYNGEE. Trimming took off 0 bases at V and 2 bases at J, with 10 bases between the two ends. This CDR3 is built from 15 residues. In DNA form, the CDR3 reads TGTGCCAGCAGCGTAGATGACAGCTCCACAGATACGCAGTATTTT. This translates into CASSVDDSSTDTQYF.

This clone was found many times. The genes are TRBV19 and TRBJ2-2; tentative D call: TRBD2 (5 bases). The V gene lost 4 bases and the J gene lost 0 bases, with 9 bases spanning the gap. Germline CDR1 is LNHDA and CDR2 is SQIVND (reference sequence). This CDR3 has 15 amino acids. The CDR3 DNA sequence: TGTGCCAGTAGTAGACGAGGGACGAACACCGGGGAGCTGTTTTTT. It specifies CASSRRGTNTGELFF.

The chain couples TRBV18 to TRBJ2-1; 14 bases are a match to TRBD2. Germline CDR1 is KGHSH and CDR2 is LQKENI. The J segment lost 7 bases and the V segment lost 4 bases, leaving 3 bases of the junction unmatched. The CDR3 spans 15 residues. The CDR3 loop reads CASSLGTSGRNEQFF. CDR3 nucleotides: TGTGCCAGCTCACTCGGGACTAGCGGGAGAAATGAGCAGTTCTTC.

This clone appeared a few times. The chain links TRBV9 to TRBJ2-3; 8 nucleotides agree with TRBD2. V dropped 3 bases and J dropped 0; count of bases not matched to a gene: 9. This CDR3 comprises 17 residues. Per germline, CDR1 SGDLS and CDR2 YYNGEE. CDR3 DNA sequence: TGTGCCAGCAGCGAGGGCGGGGGGAGAACTAGCACAGATACGCAGTATTTT. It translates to CASSEGGGRTSTDTQYF. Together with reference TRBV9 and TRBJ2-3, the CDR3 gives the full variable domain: DSGVTQTPKHLITATGQRVTLRCSPRSGDLSVYWYQQSLDQGLQFLIQYYNGEERAKGNILERFSAQQFPDLHSELNLSSLELGDSALYFCASSEGGGRTSTDTQYFGPGTRLTVL.

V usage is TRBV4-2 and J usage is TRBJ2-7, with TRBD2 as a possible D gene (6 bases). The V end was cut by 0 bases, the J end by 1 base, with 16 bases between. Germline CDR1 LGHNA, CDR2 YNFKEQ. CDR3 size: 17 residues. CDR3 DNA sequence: TGTGCCAGCAGCCAAGAAGGGCAAGCGGGCCGTTCCTACGAGCAGTACTTC. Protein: CASSQEGQAGRSYEQYF.

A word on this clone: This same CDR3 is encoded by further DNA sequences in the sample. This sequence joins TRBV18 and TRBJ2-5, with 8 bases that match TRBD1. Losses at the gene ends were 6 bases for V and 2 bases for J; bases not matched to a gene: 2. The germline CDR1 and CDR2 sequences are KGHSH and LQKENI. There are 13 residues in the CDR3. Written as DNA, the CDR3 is TGTGCCAGCTCGCGGGACAGGCAAGAGACCCAGTACTTC. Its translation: CASSRDRQETQYF.

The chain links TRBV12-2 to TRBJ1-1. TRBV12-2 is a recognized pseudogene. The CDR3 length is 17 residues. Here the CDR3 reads CASRLGISGAVNTEAFF. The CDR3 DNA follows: TGTGCAAGTCGCTTAGGTATAAGCGGGGCGGTGAACACTGAAGCTTTCTTT.

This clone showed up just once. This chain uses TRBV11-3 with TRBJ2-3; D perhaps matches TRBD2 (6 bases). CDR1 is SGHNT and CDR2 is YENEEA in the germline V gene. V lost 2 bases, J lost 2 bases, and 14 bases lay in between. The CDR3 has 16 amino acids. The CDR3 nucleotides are TGTGCCAGCAGCTTAAGGGCGGGGCCCTTCACAGATACGCAGTATTTT. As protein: CASSLRAGPFTDTQYF. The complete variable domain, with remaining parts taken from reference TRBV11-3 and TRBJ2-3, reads EAGVVQSPRYKIIEKKQPVAFWCNPISGHNTLYWYLQNLGQGPELLIRYENEEAVDDSQLPKDRFSAERLKGVDSTLKIQPAELGDSAVYLCASSLRAGPFTDTQYFGPGTRLTVL.

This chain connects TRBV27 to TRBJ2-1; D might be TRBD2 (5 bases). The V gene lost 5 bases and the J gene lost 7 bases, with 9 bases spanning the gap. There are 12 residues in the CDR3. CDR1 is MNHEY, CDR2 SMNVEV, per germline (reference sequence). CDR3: CASSRTRNEQFF. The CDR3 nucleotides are TGTGCCAGCAGTAGAACTAGGAATGAGCAGTTCTTC.

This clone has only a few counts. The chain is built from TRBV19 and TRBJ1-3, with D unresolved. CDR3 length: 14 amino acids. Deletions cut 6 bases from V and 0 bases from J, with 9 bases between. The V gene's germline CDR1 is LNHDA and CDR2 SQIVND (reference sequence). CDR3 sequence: CASRFGDSGNTIYF. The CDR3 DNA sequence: TGTGCCAGTAGGTTCGGAGACTCTGGAAACACCATATATTTT.

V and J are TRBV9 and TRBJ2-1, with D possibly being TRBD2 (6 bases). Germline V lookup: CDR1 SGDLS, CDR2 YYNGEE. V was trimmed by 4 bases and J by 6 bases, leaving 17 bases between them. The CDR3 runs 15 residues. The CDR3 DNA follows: TGTGCCAGCAGCCCCCGGGACTCCAGAACCAATGAGCAGTTCTTC. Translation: CASSPRDSRTNEQFF. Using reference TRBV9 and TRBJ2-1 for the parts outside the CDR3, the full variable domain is DSGVTQTPKHLITATGQRVTLRCSPRSGDLSVYWYQQSLDQGLQFLIQYYNGEERAKGNILERFSAQQFPDLHSELNLSSLELGDSALYFCASSPRDSRTNEQFFGPGTRLTVL.

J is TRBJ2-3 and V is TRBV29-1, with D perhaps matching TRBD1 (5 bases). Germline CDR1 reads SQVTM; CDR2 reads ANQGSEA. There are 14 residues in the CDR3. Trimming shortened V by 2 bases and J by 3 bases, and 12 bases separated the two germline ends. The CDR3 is CSVEPPKGTDTQYF. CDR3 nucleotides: TGCAGCGTTGAACCCCCTAAGGGGACAGATACGCAGTATTTT.